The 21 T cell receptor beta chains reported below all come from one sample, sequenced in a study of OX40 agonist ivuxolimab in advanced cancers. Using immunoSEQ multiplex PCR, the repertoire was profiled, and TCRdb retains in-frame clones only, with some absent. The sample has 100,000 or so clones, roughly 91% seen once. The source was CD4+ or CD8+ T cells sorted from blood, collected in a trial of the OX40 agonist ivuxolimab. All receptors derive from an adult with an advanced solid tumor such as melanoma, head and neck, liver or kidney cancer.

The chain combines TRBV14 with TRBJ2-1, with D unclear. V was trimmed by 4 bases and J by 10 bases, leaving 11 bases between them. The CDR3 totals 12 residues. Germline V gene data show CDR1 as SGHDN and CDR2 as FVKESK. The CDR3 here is CASSPTPWEQFF. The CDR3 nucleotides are TGTGCCAGCAGCCCTACCCCGTGGGAGCAGTTCTTC.

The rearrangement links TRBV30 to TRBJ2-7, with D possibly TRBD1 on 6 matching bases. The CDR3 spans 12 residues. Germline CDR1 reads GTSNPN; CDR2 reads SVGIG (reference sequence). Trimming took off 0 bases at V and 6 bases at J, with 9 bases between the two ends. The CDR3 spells CAWSVSGVEQYF. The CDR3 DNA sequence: TGTGCCTGGAGTGTCTCAGGGGTCGAGCAGTACTTC.

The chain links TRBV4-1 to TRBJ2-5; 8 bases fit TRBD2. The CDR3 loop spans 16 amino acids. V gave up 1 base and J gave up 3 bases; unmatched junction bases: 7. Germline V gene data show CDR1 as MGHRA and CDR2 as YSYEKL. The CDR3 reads CASSQAIGGAEETQYF. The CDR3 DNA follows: TGCGCCAGCAGCCAAGCGATCGGGGGGGCCGAAGAGACCCAGTACTTC.

CDR3 DNA: TGTGCCATCAGTGAGCGGACAGGGAGTGAAAAACTGTTTTTT. Protein sequence: CAISERTGSEKLFF. This rearrangement joins TRBV10-3 to TRBJ1-4, with TRBD1 matching 8 bases. CDR1 and CDR2 from the germline V gene are ENHRY and SYGVKD. Trimming at V came to 2 bases and at J to 7 bases, leaving 3 bases not matched to a gene. CDR3 length: 14 residues.

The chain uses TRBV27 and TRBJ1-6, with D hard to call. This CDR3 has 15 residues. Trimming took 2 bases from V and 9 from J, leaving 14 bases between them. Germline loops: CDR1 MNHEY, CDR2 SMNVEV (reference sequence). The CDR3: CASSLGLAMGSPLHF. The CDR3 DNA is TGTGCCAGCAGTTTAGGGCTAGCCATGGGTTCACCCCTCCACTTT.

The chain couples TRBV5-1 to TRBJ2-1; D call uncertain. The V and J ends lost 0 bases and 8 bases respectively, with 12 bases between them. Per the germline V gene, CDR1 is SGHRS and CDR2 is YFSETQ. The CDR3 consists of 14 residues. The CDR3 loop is CASSLDPGLDEQFF. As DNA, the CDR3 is TGCGCCAGCAGCTTGGATCCGGGTCTGGATGAGCAGTTCTTC.

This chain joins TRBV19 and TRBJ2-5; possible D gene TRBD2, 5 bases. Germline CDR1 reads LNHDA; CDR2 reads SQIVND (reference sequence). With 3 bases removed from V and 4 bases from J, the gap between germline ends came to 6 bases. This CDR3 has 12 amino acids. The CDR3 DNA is TGTGCCAGTAGTATCGGAGGAGAGACCCAGTACTTC. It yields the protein CASSIGGETQYF.

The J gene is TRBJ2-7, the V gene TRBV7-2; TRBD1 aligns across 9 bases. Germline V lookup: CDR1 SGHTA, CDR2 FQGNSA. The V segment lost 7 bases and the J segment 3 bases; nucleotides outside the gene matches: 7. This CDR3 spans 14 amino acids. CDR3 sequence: CASIPRTGDYEQYF. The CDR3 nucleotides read TGTGCCAGCATCCCTAGGACAGGGGACTACGAGCAGTACTTC.

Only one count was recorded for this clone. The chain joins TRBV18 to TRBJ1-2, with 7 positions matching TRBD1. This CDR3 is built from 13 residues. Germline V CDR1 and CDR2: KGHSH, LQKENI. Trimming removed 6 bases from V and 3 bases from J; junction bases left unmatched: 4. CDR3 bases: TGTGCCAGCTCGAGGGACAGCTACTATGGCTACACCTTC. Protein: CASSRDSYYGYTF. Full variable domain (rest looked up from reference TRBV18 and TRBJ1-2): NAGVMQNPRHLVRRRGQEARLRCSPMKGHSHVYWYRQLPEEGLKFMVYLQKENIIDESGMPKERFSAEFPKEGPSILRIQQVVRGDSAAYFCASSRDSYYGYTFGSGTRLTVV.

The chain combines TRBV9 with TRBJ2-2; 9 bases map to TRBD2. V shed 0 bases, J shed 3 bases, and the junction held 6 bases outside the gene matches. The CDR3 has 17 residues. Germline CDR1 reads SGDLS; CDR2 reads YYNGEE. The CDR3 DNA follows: TGTGCCAGCAGCGTAGATAGCGGGGGAGACTACACCGGGGAGCTGTTTTTT. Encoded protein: CASSVDSGGDYTGELFF.

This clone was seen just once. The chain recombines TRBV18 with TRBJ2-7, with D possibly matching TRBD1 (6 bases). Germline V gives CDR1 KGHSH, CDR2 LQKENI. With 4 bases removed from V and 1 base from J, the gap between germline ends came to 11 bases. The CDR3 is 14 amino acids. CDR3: CASSLSTGSYEQYF. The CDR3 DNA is TGTGCCAGCTCACTCTCGACAGGTTCCTACGAGCAGTACTTC.

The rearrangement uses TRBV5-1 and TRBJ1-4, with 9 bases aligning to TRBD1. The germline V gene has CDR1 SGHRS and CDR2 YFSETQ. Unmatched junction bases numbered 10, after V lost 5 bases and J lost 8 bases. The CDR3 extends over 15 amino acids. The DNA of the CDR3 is TGCGCCAGCAGGCACCAACAGGGGGCAGAGGAAAAACTGTTTTTT. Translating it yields CASRHQQGAEEKLFF.

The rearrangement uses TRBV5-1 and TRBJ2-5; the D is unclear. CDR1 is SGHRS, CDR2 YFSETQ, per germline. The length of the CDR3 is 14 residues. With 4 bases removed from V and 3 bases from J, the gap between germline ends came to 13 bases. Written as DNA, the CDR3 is TGCGCCAGCAGCCCCGGACGAATGAAAGAGACCCAGTACTTC. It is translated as CASSPGRMKETQYF.

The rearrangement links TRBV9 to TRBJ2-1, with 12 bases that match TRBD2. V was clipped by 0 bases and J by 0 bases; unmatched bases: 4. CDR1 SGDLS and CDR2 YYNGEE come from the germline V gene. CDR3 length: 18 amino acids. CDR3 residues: CASSVGLAGASSYNEQFF. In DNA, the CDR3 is TGTGCCAGCAGCGTAGGACTAGCGGGGGCTTCCTCCTACAATGAGCAGTTCTTC.

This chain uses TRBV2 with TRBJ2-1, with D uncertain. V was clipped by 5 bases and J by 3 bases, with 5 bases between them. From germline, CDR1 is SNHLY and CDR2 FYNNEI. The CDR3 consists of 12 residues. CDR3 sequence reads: CASSTNYNEQFF. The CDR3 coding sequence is TGTGCCAGCAGTACTAACTACAATGAGCAGTTCTTC.

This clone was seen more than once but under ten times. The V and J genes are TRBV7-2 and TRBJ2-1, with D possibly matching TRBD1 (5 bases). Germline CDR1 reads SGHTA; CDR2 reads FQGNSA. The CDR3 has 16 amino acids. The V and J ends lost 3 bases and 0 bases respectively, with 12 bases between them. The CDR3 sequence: CASSFSQGVSYNEQFF. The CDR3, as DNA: TGTGCCAGCAGCTTTAGTCAGGGTGTCTCCTACAATGAGCAGTTCTTC.

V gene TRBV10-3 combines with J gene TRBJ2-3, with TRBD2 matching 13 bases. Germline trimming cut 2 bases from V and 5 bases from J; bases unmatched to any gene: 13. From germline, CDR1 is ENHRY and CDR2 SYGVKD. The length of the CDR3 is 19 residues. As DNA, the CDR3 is TGTGCCATCAGTGAGACGCAAGGGACTAGCGGGGTGGGGGAAGATACGCAGTATTTT. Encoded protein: CAISETQGTSGVGEDTQYF.

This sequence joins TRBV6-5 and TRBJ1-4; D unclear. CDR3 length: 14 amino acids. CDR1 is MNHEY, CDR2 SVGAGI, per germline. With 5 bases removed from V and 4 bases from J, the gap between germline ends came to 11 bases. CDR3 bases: TGTGCCAGCAGTCCAACGGTTCTTAATGAAAAACTGTTTTTT. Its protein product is CASSPTVLNEKLFF.

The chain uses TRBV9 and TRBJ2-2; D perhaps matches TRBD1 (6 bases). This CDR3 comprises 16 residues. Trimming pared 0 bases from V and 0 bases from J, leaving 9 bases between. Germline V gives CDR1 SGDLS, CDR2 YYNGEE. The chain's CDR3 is CASSVGWGPNTGELFF. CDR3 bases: TGTGCCAGCAGCGTAGGATGGGGGCCGAACACCGGGGAGCTGTTTTTT.

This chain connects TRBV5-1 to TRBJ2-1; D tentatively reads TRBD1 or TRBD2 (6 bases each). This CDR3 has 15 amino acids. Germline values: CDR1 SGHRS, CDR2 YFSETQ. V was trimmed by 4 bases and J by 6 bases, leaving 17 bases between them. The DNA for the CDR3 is TGCGCCAGCAGCGGGGCGGAGGGACATTCCAATGAGCAGTTCTTC. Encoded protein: CASSGAEGHSNEQFF.

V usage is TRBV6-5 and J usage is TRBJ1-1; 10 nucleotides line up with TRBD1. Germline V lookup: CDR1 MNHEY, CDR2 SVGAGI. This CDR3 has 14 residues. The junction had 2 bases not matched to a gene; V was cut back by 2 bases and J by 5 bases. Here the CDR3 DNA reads TGTGCCAGCAGTTACGGACAGGGGGGAACTGAAGCTTTCTTT. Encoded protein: CASSYGQGGTEAFF.